What follows describes a single TCR beta chain. This sample was included in a study of cytomegalovirus exposure and HLA in healthy donors. The PCR contained 60 Vbeta and 13 Jbeta primers. Libraries were prepared by immunoSEQ multiplex PCR; TCRdb keeps only in-frame clonotypes and omits some of them. There are 150,000 to 200,000 clones in the sample; approximately 78% occur only once, and 0.7% to 0.95% lies in the top ten. This CDR3 has 14 amino acids. V trimming: 0 bases; J trimming: 9 bases; junction bases outside the gene matches: 4. In germline, CDR1 is LNHNV, CDR2 YYDKDF (reference sequence). The chain recombines TRBV15 with TRBJ2-7; TRBD1 matches 11 bases. Sequenced sample: PBMCs. The sequence was collected from a woman aged 18-29 years in good health and CMV-seronegative. In DNA, the CDR3 is TGTGCCACCAGCAGAGAGGGACAGGGGGAGAGGCAGTACTTC. This encodes CATSREGQGERQYF.